One sample yielded the 29 T cell receptor beta chains listed below, sequenced in a study of spatial heterogeneity in lung cancer. The study, taken as a whole, reports: Intratumoral expanded alpha and beta TCR counts were found to track tumor mutation counts.

TCRdb itself ran the 5' RACE reads through MiXCR, one entry per CDR3 protein. The data show some 7,000 distinct CDR3 sequences, 6.5% to 8% seen once. Time point reported: sample taken at primary tumor resection. Antigen specificity for these receptors is unknown. This sample comprised lung tumor tissue, obtained at surgery. The receptors come from a male donor with early-stage non-small cell lung cancer.

By share, this clonotype counts as medium-sized (0.01 to 0.1%). The V and J genes are TRBV20-1 and TRBJ2-5; no reliable D call. The ends were cut back, 0 bases at V and 5 bases at J, with 7 bases in the middle. CDR3 length: 12 residues. In germline, CDR1 is DFQATT, CDR2 SNEGSKA (reference sequence). The CDR3 reads CSARDGRETQYF. DNA for the CDR3: TGCAGTGCTAGAGATGGCCGGGAGACCCAGTACTTC.

At least ten counts were recorded for this clonotype. A junction boundary mismatches the germline segment, possibly from a read error. The V and J genes are TRBV30 and TRBJ1-6; maybe TRBD1 (6 bases). This CDR3 spans 13 amino acids. Germline V gene data show CDR1 as GTSNPN and CDR2 as SVGIG (reference sequence). The CDR3 reads CAWSLGGNSSLHF. The DNA for the CDR3 is TGTGCCTGGAGCCTAGGGGGAAATTCATCCCTCCACTTT. The whole variable domain, remainder taken from reference TRBV30 and TRBJ1-6, is SQTIHQWPATLVQPVGSPLSLECTVEGTSNPNLYWYRQAAGRGLQLLFYSVGIGQISSEVPQNLSASRPQDRQFILSSKKLLLSDSGFYLCAWSLGGNSSLHFGNGTRLTVT.

This clonotype was recorded many times. The chain has TRBV7-7 and TRBJ2-5; D may match TRBD1 or TRBD2 (7 bases each). V was shortened by 5 bases and J by 5 bases, with 21 bases between the two germline ends. CDR3 size: 16 residues. Germline CDR1 SSHAT, CDR2 FNYEAQ (reference sequence). The CDR3 bases are TGTGCCAGCAGCCCCCGCGGCCGACAGGGAGGGGAGACCCAGTACTTC. Its protein product is CASSPRGRQGGETQYF.

This clonotype has ten or more counts. V usage is TRBV20-1 and J usage is TRBJ2-2; TRBD2 matches at 14 bases. Unmatched junction bases numbered 8, after V lost 0 bases and J lost 5 bases. CDR3 size: 18 residues. CDR1 is DFQATT and CDR2 is SNEGSKA in the germline V gene (reference sequence). CDR3 in amino acids: CSARDQGLAGVRTGELFF. For the CDR3, the DNA is TGCAGTGCTAGAGATCAGGGACTAGCGGGAGTGAGGACCGGGGAGCTGTTTTTT.

The chain joins TRBV10-3 to TRBJ2-7, with TRBD1 identical over 7 bases. The ends lost 11 bases at V and 4 bases at J; junction bases unmatched: 5. Germline CDR1 and CDR2: ENHRY and SYGVKD. The CDR3 sequence is 11 residues long. CDR3 in DNA: TGTGCCGTCGGGACAGCTTACGAGCAGTACTTC. The encoded protein is CAVGTAYEQYF.

This clonotype was seen many times. This rearrangement joins TRBV2 to TRBJ2-7; 8 nucleotides match TRBD2. The trim removed 3 bases at V and 1 base at J, leaving 14 bases unmatched. Germline CDR1 and CDR2: SNHLY and FYNNEI. This CDR3 is 18 amino acids long. CDR3 in DNA: TGTGCCAGCAGTGAGGGCGCGACTAGCGTCTTAGGGTCCTACGAGCAGTACTTC. Translation: CASSEGATSVLGSYEQYF.

The sample holds many counts of this clonotype. V and J are TRBV5-1 and TRBJ2-3; a possible D gene is TRBD2 (6 bases). Trimming cost V 4 bases and J 1 base, with 13 bases left between them. Per the germline V gene, CDR1 is SGHRS and CDR2 is YFSETQ. There are 15 residues in the CDR3. This chain's CDR3 is CASSPRGSGTDTQYF. CDR3 DNA: TGCGCCAGCAGCCCGCGGGGTAGCGGCACAGATACGCAGTATTTT.

This clonotype was seen ten or more times. The chain links TRBV28 to TRBJ2-1, with 14 nucleotides matching TRBD2. Germline V gene sequence: CDR1 MDHEN, CDR2 SYDVKM. This CDR3 has 18 residues. Trimming cost V 6 bases and J 2 bases; bases outside gene matches: 9. The CDR3 protein is CASSSGTSGSRTYNEQFF. The CDR3 DNA reads as TGTGCCAGCAGCTCCGGGACTAGCGGGAGTCGGACCTACAATGAGCAGTTCTTC.

This clonotype appeared many times. The chain couples TRBV28 to TRBJ2-3, with TRBD2 identical over 7 bases. J was trimmed by 12 bases and V by 2 bases; bases with no gene match: 2. Germline CDR1 is MDHEN and CDR2 is SYDVKM. The CDR3 sequence is 11 residues long. CDR3 nucleotide sequence: TGTGCCAGCAGTTTAGGGACTATCCAGTATTTT. Its translation is CASSLGTIQYF.

This clonotype ranks as medium-sized. The V and J genes are TRBV20-1 and TRBJ2-1; D is tentatively TRBD1 or TRBD2 (7 bases each). Per germline, CDR1 DFQATT and CDR2 SNEGSKA (reference sequence). The CDR3 is 14 amino acids. V was trimmed by 5 bases and J by 6 bases, leaving 17 bases between them. CDR3 coding DNA: TGCAGTGCTTCCACAGGGGACTACTTCAATGAGCAGTTCTTC. Protein: CSASTGDYFNEQFF.

This clonotype occurred many times. The rearrangement uses TRBV7-2 and TRBJ2-3; D may be TRBD1 or TRBD2 (5 bases each). V was shortened by 1 base and J by 5 bases, with 16 bases between the two germline ends. The germline CDR1 and CDR2 sequences are SGHTA and FQGNSA. CDR3 length: 16 amino acids. CDR3 coding DNA: TGTGCCAGCAGCTTAGGTGTCGGGACGGGACGAGATACGCAGTATTTT. It yields the protein CASSLGVGTGRDTQYF.

Within the sample, this clonotype is medium-sized. The chain couples TRBV5-4 to TRBJ1-2, with D possibly TRBD1 on 6 matching bases. The CDR3 covers 14 residues. Germline-derived CDR1 and CDR2 are SGHNT and YYREEE (reference sequence). The V and J ends lost 4 bases and 4 bases respectively, with 14 bases between them. Here the CDR3 reads CASSLLGTPYGYTF. As DNA, the CDR3 is TGTGCCAGCAGCCTACTGGGGACACCCTATGGCTACACCTTC. The complete variable domain, with remaining parts taken from reference TRBV5-4 and TRBJ1-2, reads ETGVTQSPTHLIKTRGQQVTLRCSSQSGHNTVSWYQQALGQGPQFIFQYYREEENGRGNFPPRFSGLQFPNYSSELNVNALELDDSALYLCASSLLGTPYGYTFGSGTRLTVV.

This clonotype was counted ten times or more. J is TRBJ1-4 and V is TRBV24-1, with TRBD1 matching 8 bases. Trimming took 5 bases from V and 2 from J; bases not matched to a gene: 3. Per the germline V gene, CDR1 is KGHDR and CDR2 is SFDVKD. The CDR3 sequence is 15 residues long. This CDR3 is CATSGRQGTNEKLFF. Written as DNA, the CDR3 is TGTGCCACCAGTGGAAGACAGGGGACTAATGAAAAACTGTTTTTT.

This clonotype was recorded at least ten times. The V gene is TRBV25-1, the J gene TRBJ2-1, with 14 bases aligning to TRBD2. V trimming: 7 bases; J trimming: 7 bases; junction bases outside the gene matches: 6. Per the germline V gene, CDR1 is MGHDK and CDR2 is SYGVNS. The CDR3 extends over 15 amino acids. The CDR3 DNA reads as TGTGCCAGCACCCCCAGGACTAGCGGGGGGAATGAGCAGTTCTTC. Its translation: CASTPRTSGGNEQFF.

This clonotype came up many times. The V and J genes are TRBV20-1 and TRBJ2-2; D is uncertain. Germline CDR1 is DFQATT and CDR2 is SNEGSKA (reference sequence). The CDR3 spans 15 residues. V gave up 3 bases and J gave up 1 base, with 12 bases separating them. The CDR3 region is CSASEPLRNTGELFF. In nucleotides, the CDR3 is TGCAGTGCTAGCGAACCCCTGAGGAACACCGGGGAGCTGTTTTTT.

This clonotype has ten or more counts. The V and J genes are TRBV2 and TRBJ2-3; 10 nucleotides align to TRBD2. The V segment lost 1 base and the J segment 4 bases; nucleotides outside the gene matches: 5. CDR1 is SNHLY, CDR2 FYNNEI, per germline. The length of the CDR3 is 16 residues. The CDR3 DNA reads TGTGCCAGCAGTGAAGATAGGAGCGGGAGGGCAGATACGCAGTATTTT. It yields the protein CASSEDRSGRADTQYF.

This clonotype has a count of ten or more. The J gene is TRBJ1-3, the V gene TRBV12-3 or TRBV12-4, with D uncertain. The CDR3 has 15 residues. The V gene lost 2 bases and the J gene lost 2 bases, with 10 bases spanning the gap. The CDR3 DNA sequence: TGTGCCAGCAGTTTATATCCAAGGACTGGAAACACCATATATTTT. Translation: CASSLYPRTGNTIYF.

By its share, this clonotype is medium-sized. J is TRBJ1-1 and V is TRBV10-3; unclear D gene. The CDR3 consists of 13 residues. With 8 bases removed from V and 0 bases from J, the gap between germline ends came to 10 bases. Germline V gives CDR1 ENHRY, CDR2 SYGVKD. CDR3 residues: CAIGRDMNTEAFF. The CDR3 DNA is TGTGCCATCGGTAGAGACATGAACACTGAAGCTTTCTTT.

This clonotype was found many times. The chain recombines TRBV12-3 or TRBV12-4 with TRBJ2-7; D not certain. Trimming cost V 3 bases and J 3 bases, with 12 bases left between them. The CDR3 consists of 14 residues. Written as DNA, the CDR3 is TGTGCCAGCAGTTTCGGGCTGGGTGTCTACGAGCAGTACTTC. It specifies CASSFGLGVYEQYF.

This clonotype has more than one count but fewer than ten. V gene TRBV12-3 or TRBV12-4 combines with J gene TRBJ2-1, with D perhaps TRBD2 (5 bases). V was clipped by 6 bases and J by 7 bases, with 22 bases between them. The CDR3 loop spans 16 amino acids. The CDR3 coding sequence is TGTGCCAGCAGCCCCCCGGGGAGTGTGCCGGCAAATGAGCAGTTCTTC. Residues: CASSPPGSVPANEQFF.

The rearrangement links TRBV20-1 to TRBJ2-2; 7 bases are a match to TRBD2. The germline V gene has CDR1 DFQATT and CDR2 SNEGSKA (reference sequence). Trimming at V came to 2 bases and at J to 2 bases, leaving 5 bases not matched to a gene. The CDR3 totals 15 residues. The chain's CDR3 is CSARRAGANTGELFF. For the CDR3, the DNA is TGCAGTGCTAGACGGGCGGGAGCTAACACCGGGGAGCTGTTTTTT.

This clonotype was counted at least ten times. This chain joins TRBV20-1 and TRBJ2-3; no clear D. The germline CDR1 and CDR2 sequences are DFQATT and SNEGSKA (reference sequence). V was clipped by 5 bases and J by 3 bases, with 6 bases between them. This CDR3 spans 11 amino acids. The CDR3 spells CSAAGTDTQYF. Here the CDR3 DNA reads TGCAGTGCTGCAGGAACAGATACGCAGTATTTT.

There are many counts of this clonotype. The chain combines TRBV29-1 with TRBJ2-2; possible D gene TRBD1, 5 bases. CDR3 size: 13 residues. Trimming removed 3 bases from V and 13 bases from J, with 18 bases in between. Germline V gene sequence: CDR1 SQVTM, CDR2 ANQGSEA. CDR3 sequence (DNA): TGCAGCGTTGAGGGTCAGGGCCGGGTAGGGCTGTTTTTT. It is translated as CSVEGQGRVGLFF.

This clonotype is medium-sized within its sample. The V call is TRBV23-1, the J call TRBJ2-1, with TRBD2 matching over 7 bases. TRBV23-1 is treated as an ORF (open reading frame) with a function not yet certain. The CDR3 contains 14 residues. V dropped 8 bases and J dropped 4; count of bases not matched to a gene: 8. DNA for the CDR3: TGCGCCAGCGGAATAACGGGGGGTTACAATGAGCAGTTCTTC. Protein product: CASGITGGYNEQFF.

This clonotype was counted ten times or more. This chain joins TRBV10-2 and TRBJ2-5; no clear D. The CDR3 is 15 amino acids. V lost 4 bases to trimming and J lost 4 bases, with 16 bases between them. The germline V gene has CDR1 WSHSY and CDR2 SAAADI. The CDR3 region has the DNA TGCGCCAGCAGTGTCGGGTTGGGCGGCGCAGAGACCCAGTACTTC. Encoded protein: CASSVGLGGAETQYF.

This clonotype has a count of ten or more. CDR3 bases: TGCGCCAGCAGCTTGGTCCCATACAATGAGCAGTTCTTC. This translates into CASSLVPYNEQFF. The chain recombines TRBV5-1 with TRBJ2-1; D gene unclear. The CDR3 consists of 13 residues. The V end lost 0 bases, the J end lost 4 bases, and 5 bases lay between the germline ends. Germline-derived CDR1 and CDR2 are SGHRS and YFSETQ.

By proportion, this clonotype is medium-sized. J is TRBJ1-4 and V is TRBV19; possibly TRBD1 for D (6 bases). V lost 5 bases, J lost 8 bases, and 12 bases lay in between. CDR3 size: 13 residues. Germline CDR1 and CDR2: LNHDA and SQIVND (reference sequence). CDR3 amino acids: CASSPRDTEKLFF. Here the CDR3 DNA reads TGTGCCAGTAGTCCCCGGGACACCGAAAAACTGTTTTTT.

This clonotype was counted ten times or more. V gene TRBV7-9 combines with J gene TRBJ1-1; D ambiguous. CDR1 is SEHNR, CDR2 FQNEAQ, per germline (reference sequence). Trimming stripped 0 bases from V and 6 bases from J, with 14 bases between. This CDR3 is built from 15 residues. Here the CDR3 DNA reads TGTGCCAGCAGCTTAGCGGGCAGGAGGATTCCTGAAGCTTTCTTT. The encoded protein is CASSLAGRRIPEAFF.

Sample share makes this clonotype medium-sized. J is TRBJ2-7 and V is TRBV5-1; possibly TRBD1 or TRBD2 for D (6 bases each). The V end lost 0 bases, the J end lost 5 bases, and 12 bases lay between the germline ends. CDR1 is SGHRS, CDR2 YFSETQ, per germline. The CDR3 is 14 residues long. The CDR3 DNA reads TGCGCCAGCAGCTTGGAACGGGGGCCCAACGAGCAGTACTTC. This encodes CASSLERGPNEQYF.